The 23 T cell receptor beta chains in this list originate from one sample, sequenced in a study of blood T cell repertoires in COVID-19. The repertoire was sequenced with immunoSEQ multiplex PCR; TCRdb's copy has only in-frame clones and lacks some. The table has over 150,000 clones, 90% to 95% seen once. Sequencing input: peripheral blood. These receptors were obtained from a man aged 50-59 years with acute or convalescent COVID-19.

The CDR3 protein is CASREGLAGGNEQYV. DNA of the CDR3: TGTGCCAGCAGGGAGGGACTAGCGGGGGGGAACGAGCAGTACGTC. The chain couples TRBV2 to TRBJ2-7, with 16 bases lining up with TRBD2. The length of the CDR3 is 15 residues. Germline V gene sequence: CDR1 SNHLY, CDR2 FYNNEI. Germline trimming cut 6 bases from V and 5 bases from J; bases unmatched to any gene: 4.

This rearrangement joins TRBV27 to TRBJ2-1; D is possibly TRBD1 (5 bases). From germline, CDR1 is MNHEY and CDR2 SMNVEV (reference sequence). The length of the CDR3 is 17 residues. Deletions cut 4 bases from V and 0 bases from J, with 16 bases between. CDR3 coding DNA: TGTGCCAGCAGTTCCCCCCAGGGCGCTAGCTCCTACAATGAGCAGTTCTTC. It codes for CASSSPQGASSYNEQFF.

The chain is built from TRBV6-2 or TRBV6-3 and TRBJ2-2; the D gene is possibly TRBD2 (6 bases). Germline V gene lookup returns CDR1 MNHEY and CDR2 SVGEGT. The CDR3 has 17 residues. V was clipped by 9 bases and J by 0 bases, with 20 bases between them. CDR3 nucleotide sequence: TGTGCCAGAAGCCGGAGGGCGATAGATTCGAACACCGGGGAGCTGTTTTTT. It is translated as CARSRRAIDSNTGELFF.

This rearrangement joins TRBV5-8 to TRBJ1-5, with TRBD1 identical over 7 bases. Germline CDR1 is SGHTS and CDR2 is YDEGEE. V was clipped by 5 bases and J by 0 bases; unmatched bases: 5. The CDR3 spans 15 residues. CDR3 coding DNA: TGTGCCAGCAGGCTGGGACAGTATAGCAATCAGCCCCAGCATTTT. Its translation is CASRLGQYSNQPQHF.

Only one count was recorded for this clone. The V and J genes are TRBV6-5 and TRBJ1-2; 9 bases align to TRBD1. V lost 4 bases, J lost 7 bases, and 1 base stayed unmatched. CDR3 length: 12 amino acids. The germline gives CDR1 MNHEY, CDR2 SVGAGI. The CDR3 DNA sequence: TGTGCCAGCAGTTCGGGACAGGGTGGCTACACCTTC. Protein sequence: CASSSGQGGYTF.

This chain uses TRBV27 with TRBJ2-3; TRBD2 matches at 7 bases. The length of the CDR3 is 16 residues. CDR1 and CDR2 (germline): MNHEY, SMNVEV (reference sequence). With V trimmed by 3 bases and J by 2 bases, 8 bases remained unmatched. The CDR3 DNA sequence: TGTGCCAGCAGTTTGTCCCAGCGGGGTTCCACAGATACGCAGTATTTT. It encodes CASSLSQRGSTDTQYF.

V usage is TRBV19 and J usage is TRBJ1-3, with D possibly TRBD1 on 6 matching bases. Germline CDR1 is LNHDA and CDR2 is SQIVND (reference sequence). V was pared by 6 bases and J by 4 bases, with 13 bases between. The CDR3 consists of 14 residues. The CDR3: CASRRTAPGNTIYF. The CDR3 coding sequence is TGTGCCAGTAGAAGGACAGCACCAGGAAACACCATATATTTT.

V gene TRBV30 combines with J gene TRBJ2-2; TRBD2 matches at 8 bases. J was trimmed by 5 bases and V by 0 bases; bases with no gene match: 8. Germline assignment: CDR1 GTSNPN and CDR2 SVGIG (reference sequence). The CDR3 is 16 residues long. In DNA, the CDR3 is TGTGCCTGGAGTGTACTGGGACTAGAGTTTACCGGGGAGCTGTTTTTT. This translates into CAWSVLGLEFTGELFF.

The rearrangement uses TRBV20-1 and TRBJ1-1; no firm D call. The CDR3 contains 11 residues. Germline loops: CDR1 DFQATT, CDR2 SNEGSKA (reference sequence). V was trimmed by 5 bases and J by 6 bases, leaving 10 bases between them. The CDR3 DNA reads as TGCAGTGCTGCCCGGGTGTCTGAAGCTTTCTTT. Protein sequence: CSAARVSEAFF.

This clone was recorded once. V gene TRBV11-2 combines with J gene TRBJ2-1, with TRBD2 identical over 9 bases. Germline V gene data show CDR1 as SGHAT and CDR2 as FQNNGV. The CDR3 loop spans 16 amino acids. J gave up 8 bases and V 5 bases, and 13 bases lay outside the gene matches. Here the CDR3 DNA reads TGTGCCAGCAGCCTAATGGGGGCTAGCGGGATTTATGAGCAGTTCTTC. Translating it yields CASSLMGASGIYEQFF.

The chain links TRBV19 to TRBJ1-2; D might be TRBD1 (5 bases). CDR3 length: 12 amino acids. V lost 0 bases and J lost 7, with 6 bases in between. CDR1 and CDR2 (germline): LNHDA, SQIVND (reference sequence). The CDR3 here is CASSIDRAGYTF. CDR3 DNA: TGTGCCAGTAGTATAGACAGGGCTGGCTACACCTTC.

This chain's CDR3 is CASSLARGIPFGFF. The CDR3 nucleotides read TGTGCCAGCAGCTTAGCCCGGGGAATTCCCTTCGGGTTCTTC. The V and J genes are TRBV7-8 and TRBJ2-1; possible D gene TRBD2, 5 bases. This CDR3 is 14 amino acids long. Germline V lookup: CDR1 SGHVS, CDR2 FQNEAQ. V shed 0 bases and J shed 15 bases, with 18 bases lying between them.

The chain couples TRBV7-2 to TRBJ2-1, with 8 positions matching TRBD1. V trimming: 5 bases; J trimming: 0 bases; junction bases outside the gene matches: 3. CDR1 and CDR2 (germline): SGHTA, FQGNSA. There are 15 residues in the CDR3. This CDR3 is CASSLGTGSYNEQFF. In DNA, the CDR3 is TGTGCCAGCAGCCTCGGGACAGGCTCCTACAATGAGCAGTTCTTC.

CDR3 sequence (DNA): TGTGCCAGCAGCCCACGGACAGGGCGCGGGACTGAAGCTTTCTTT. Translated: CASSPRTGRGTEAFF. This chain uses TRBV3-1 (or the pseudogene TRBV3-2) with TRBJ1-1; 8 positions match TRBD1. CDR3 size: 15 residues. In germline, CDR1 is LGHDT, CDR2 YNNKEL (reference sequence). J lost 5 bases, V lost 4 bases, and 9 bases had no gene match.

The CDR3 bases are TGCAGCGTGGGGACTAGCGGGAGGGCGGTAACTCACAATGAGCAGTTCTTC. Protein product: CSVGTSGRAVTHNEQFF. This chain joins TRBV29-1 and TRBJ2-1; 16 bases match TRBD2. The V and J ends lost 6 bases and 5 bases, in that order; junction bases with no gene match: 10. Germline V CDR1 and CDR2: SQVTM, ANQGSEA. This CDR3 has 17 amino acids.

This sequence joins TRBV19 and TRBJ1-2; 7 bases fit TRBD1. Trimming took 6 bases from V and 5 from J; bases not matched to a gene: 9. Looked up from germline, CDR1 is LNHDA and CDR2 is SQIVND (reference sequence). The CDR3 has 14 residues. The CDR3 loop is CASRRPGTVYGYTF. As DNA, the CDR3 is TGTGCCAGTAGGCGACCCGGGACAGTTTATGGCTACACCTTC.

The gene calls are TRBV2 and TRBJ1-1; D is unresolved. This CDR3 has 14 residues. The V end was cut by 3 bases, the J end by 0 bases, with 8 bases between. Germline CDR1 and CDR2: SNHLY and FYNNEI. The CDR3 DNA sequence: TGTGCCAGCAGTGACCCCGTGTTGAACACTGAAGCTTTCTTT. It encodes CASSDPVLNTEAFF.

The rearrangement uses TRBV18 and TRBJ1-5; D is unresolved. CDR1 is KGHSH and CDR2 is LQKENI in the germline V gene. The V and J ends lost 6 bases and 7 bases respectively, with 10 bases between them. CDR3 length: 12 residues. The CDR3 reads CASSPAEQPQHF. CDR3 coding DNA: TGTGCCAGCTCTCCAGCGGAACAGCCCCAGCATTTT.

J is TRBJ1-1 and V is TRBV10-3, with 7 bases that match TRBD1. The CDR3 spans 15 residues. V was pared by 6 bases and J by 4 bases, with 11 bases of the junction left unmatched. Per the germline V gene, CDR1 is ENHRY and CDR2 is SYGVKD. The CDR3 loop reads CAISRGQPSGTEAFF. CDR3 coding DNA: TGTGCCATCAGCCGGGGACAGCCGTCGGGCACTGAAGCTTTCTTT.

The chain carries TRBV5-6 and TRBJ2-7; 7 positions match TRBD1. CDR3 length: 13 amino acids. Per germline, CDR1 SGHDT and CDR2 YYEEEE. V lost 5 bases to trimming and J lost 6 bases; unmatched junction nucleotides: 8. This chain's CDR3 is CASRQGGFGEQYV. In DNA, the CDR3 is TGTGCCAGCAGGCAAGGGGGCTTCGGCGAGCAGTACGTC.

This rearrangement joins TRBV4-3 to TRBJ1-2; tentatively, D is TRBD1 (5 bases). The length of the CDR3 is 14 residues. V was trimmed by 4 bases and J by 8 bases, leaving 17 bases between them. CDR1 is LGHNA, CDR2 YSLEER, per germline. CDR3 coding DNA: TGCGCCAGCAGCCCAGGGACGGACTACGGGGGCTACACCTTC. Protein sequence: CASSPGTDYGGYTF.

This chain connects TRBV7-8 to TRBJ2-5; TRBD2 aligns across 8 bases. With 5 bases clipped from V and 3 bases from J, the junction kept 8 bases outside the gene matches. Germline-derived CDR1 and CDR2 are SGHVS and FQNEAQ. The CDR3 covers 15 residues. CDR3 in DNA: TGTGCCAGCAGCATCCAGACTAGCGCGAAAGAGACCCAGTACTTC. Translated, it gives CASSIQTSAKETQYF.

As to this clone: The same CDR3 can be traced to other DNA sequences in this sample. The chain has TRBV24-1 and TRBJ2-3; D is possibly TRBD1 (7 bases). Germline-derived CDR1 and CDR2 are KGHDR and SFDVKD. There are 14 residues in the CDR3. CDR3 in amino acids: CATARTGGIDTQYF. In nucleotides, the CDR3 is TGTGCTACTGCTCGGACAGGAGGGATAGATACGCAGTATTTT.